Listed here are 26 T cell receptor beta chains from one sample, sequenced in a study of blood T cell repertoires in COVID-19. Using immunoSEQ multiplex PCR, the repertoire was profiled, and TCRdb retains in-frame clones only, with some absent. This sample has some 400,000 clones, with 85% to 90% found just once. Sequencing input: PBMCs or T cells enriched from blood (not recorded which). These receptors originate from a woman aged 25 to 45 who had recovered from COVID-19.

V gene TRBV30 combines with J gene TRBJ1-5, with a weak D call TRBD1 (5 bases). V gave up 4 bases and J gave up 3 bases, with 22 bases separating them. This CDR3 comprises 17 residues. The germline gives CDR1 GTSNPN, CDR2 SVGIG (reference sequence). The CDR3 reads CAWNGGLGDIINQPQHF. As DNA, the CDR3 is TGTGCCTGGAACGGGGGATTAGGGGATATAATCAATCAGCCCCAGCATTTT.

The gene calls are TRBV19 and TRBJ1-2; D call uncertain. The V end was cut by 3 bases, the J end by 1 base, with 12 bases between. This CDR3 is built from 15 residues. In germline, CDR1 is LNHDA, CDR2 SQIVND (reference sequence). The CDR3 reads CASSMPRRVNYGYTF. Here the CDR3 DNA reads TGTGCCAGTAGTATGCCCCGGAGAGTTAACTATGGCTACACCTTC.

The CDR3 reads CSAETGDYGYTF. The CDR3 nucleotides are TGCAGCGCCGAGACAGGGGACTATGGCTACACCTTC. The chain recombines TRBV29-1 with TRBJ1-2; 8 bases fit TRBD1. CDR3 size: 12 residues. Germline V gives CDR1 SQVTM, CDR2 ANQGSEA. V dropped 7 bases and J dropped 3; count of bases not matched to a gene: 4.

The V gene is TRBV5-4, the J gene TRBJ2-5, with TRBD1 matching over 8 bases. Trimming at V came to 4 bases and at J to 5 bases, leaving 4 bases not matched to a gene. Looked up from germline, CDR1 is SGHNT and CDR2 is YYREEE (reference sequence). This CDR3 comprises 13 residues. The CDR3, as DNA: TGTGCCAGCAGCCCGACAGGGGCGGAGACCCAGTACTTC. Translating it yields CASSPTGAETQYF. The whole variable domain, filled in from reference TRBV5-4 and TRBJ2-5, reads ETGVTQSPTHLIKTRGQQVTLRCSSQSGHNTVSWYQQALGQGPQFIFQYYREEENGRGNFPPRFSGLQFPNYSSELNVNALELDDSALYLCASSPTGAETQYFGPGTRLLVL.

The chain employs TRBV11-1 and TRBJ2-7, with D possibly being TRBD1 (5 bases). The CDR3 sequence is 15 residues long. Trimming removed 6 bases at V and 3 bases at J, with 18 bases between. The germline gives CDR1 SGHAT, CDR2 FQDESV (reference sequence). Here the CDR3 DNA reads TGTGCCAGCAGTCCCGGTCAGGGCGGTATCTACGAGCAGTACTTC. This encodes CASSPGQGGIYEQYF.

This clone was found once. The chain employs TRBV4-2 and TRBJ1-4; no firm D call. Germline V gene data show CDR1 as LGHNA and CDR2 as YNFKEQ. V shed 0 bases and J shed 10 bases, with 15 bases lying between them. The length of the CDR3 is 15 residues. The CDR3 sequence: CASSQDRAPEGKLFF. For the CDR3, the DNA is TGTGCCAGCAGCCAAGACCGGGCCCCGGAGGGAAAACTGTTTTTT.

The rearrangement links TRBV5-4 to TRBJ2-3; 9 positions agree with TRBD1. The CDR3 runs to 16 residues. After removal of 3 bases from V and 8 bases from J, the junction contained 13 bases not matched to a gene. Germline V CDR1 and CDR2: SGHNT, YYREEE (reference sequence). In DNA form, the CDR3 reads TGTGCCAGCAGCTCCATTACAGGGGGCGGCTTAGGTACGCAGTATTTT. Translation gives CASSSITGGGLGTQYF. The full variable domain, rest sourced from reference TRBV5-4 and TRBJ2-3, is ETGVTQSPTHLIKTRGQQVTLRCSSQSGHNTVSWYQQALGQGPQFIFQYYREEENGRGNFPPRFSGLQFPNYSSELNVNALELDDSALYLCASSSITGGGLGTQYFGPGTRLTVL.

V usage is TRBV10-1 and J usage is TRBJ2-7; a weak D match, TRBD1 (5 bases). The CDR3 is 17 amino acids. Trimming cost V 2 bases and J 0 bases, with 17 bases left between them. Germline V gene lookup returns CDR1 WNHNN and CDR2 SYGVQD (reference sequence). As DNA, the CDR3 is TGCGCCAGCAGTGAGCGCCCTTTTGGCAGGGCCTCCTACGAGCAGTACTTC. It specifies CASSERPFGRASYEQYF.

This chain uses TRBV7-8 with TRBJ1-5; tentative D call: TRBD1 (6 bases). V lost 7 bases and J lost 9, with 19 bases in between. Germline V gives CDR1 SGHVS, CDR2 FQNEAQ. The CDR3 is 14 residues long. In nucleotides, the CDR3 is TGTGCCAGCAACGAGGTACAGGGTCGGGGGCCCCAGCATTTT. It encodes CASNEVQGRGPQHF. The full variable domain, completed using reference TRBV7-8 and TRBJ1-5, is GAGVSQSPRYKVAKRGQDVALRCDPISGHVSLFWYQQALGQGPEFLTYFQNEAQLDKSGLPSDRFFAERPEGSVSTLKIQRTQQEDSAVYLCASNEVQGRGPQHFGDGTRLSIL.

The genes are TRBV28 and TRBJ1-4, with D possibly being TRBD1 (5 bases). Germline V gene lookup returns CDR1 MDHEN and CDR2 SYDVKM. V was shortened by 6 bases and J by 8 bases, with 16 bases between the two germline ends. CDR3 length: 14 residues. The DNA of the CDR3 is TGTGCCAGCAGACCTGCGGGGGTGGGGGAAAAACTGTTTTTT. Its protein is CASRPAGVGEKLFF.

The V call is TRBV19, the J call TRBJ1-2; D might be TRBD1 (5 bases). From germline, CDR1 is LNHDA and CDR2 SQIVND (reference sequence). V lost 9 bases and J 4 bases, leaving 21 bases between the germline ends. The CDR3 covers 15 residues. The CDR3 region is CASAVAGEERYGYTF. CDR3 nucleotides: TGTGCCAGCGCCGTGGCGGGGGAGGAGCGCTATGGCTACACCTTC. The full variable domain, rest sourced from reference TRBV19 and TRBJ1-2, is DGGITQSPKYLFRKEGQNVTLSCEQNLNHDAMYWYRQDPGQGLRLIYYSQIVNDFQKGDIAEGYSVSREKKESFPLTVTSAQKNPTAFYLCASAVAGEERYGYTFGSGTRLTVV.

The chain has TRBV5-1 and TRBJ1-1, with D hard to call. The CDR3 contains 15 residues. Looked up from germline, CDR1 is SGHRS and CDR2 is YFSETQ. Trimming removed 0 bases at V and 6 bases at J, with 15 bases between. The CDR3 DNA reads as TGCGCCAGCAGCTTGGATCTGGGAAGGCGGGCTGAAGCTTTCTTT. Translating gives CASSLDLGRRAEAFF.

This clone was counted between two and nine times. This sequence joins TRBV13 and TRBJ1-1; 8 bases line up with TRBD1. Germline V gene lookup returns CDR1 PRHDT and CDR2 FYEKMQ (reference sequence). V shed 1 base and J 2 bases; nucleotides not matched to a gene: 3. The CDR3 is 15 residues long. The CDR3 DNA reads as TGTGCCAGCAGCTTAGATCAGGGGGCAAACACTGAAGCTTTCTTT. Residues: CASSLDQGANTEAFF.

The chain employs TRBV11-2 and TRBJ2-1; 9 nucleotides match TRBD1. The J segment lost 4 bases and the V segment lost 7 bases, leaving 8 bases of the junction unmatched. Germline V gene sequence: CDR1 SGHAT, CDR2 FQNNGV. The CDR3 contains 15 residues. CDR3: CASTSTGGGYNEQFF. Here the CDR3 DNA reads TGTGCCAGCACCTCGACAGGGGGGGGTTACAATGAGCAGTTCTTC.

V usage is TRBV4-2 and J usage is TRBJ2-6, with 7 bases identical to TRBD2. The CDR3 covers 19 residues. Germline CDR1 LGHNA, CDR2 YNFKEQ. The V segment lost 2 bases and the J segment 0 bases; nucleotides outside the gene matches: 10. CDR3 residues: CASSQFVLAVDSGANVLTF. CDR3 coding DNA: TGTGCCAGCAGCCAATTTGTCCTAGCGGTAGACTCTGGGGCCAACGTCCTGACTTTC.

The chain uses TRBV9 and TRBJ2-5, with TRBD1 matching over 7 bases. CDR3 size: 17 residues. Trimming took 3 bases from V and 0 from J; bases not matched to a gene: 11. From germline, CDR1 is SGDLS and CDR2 YYNGEE. The CDR3 is CASSGPLGTVDQETQYF. The DNA for the CDR3 is TGTGCCAGCAGCGGCCCCCTGGGGACAGTAGACCAAGAGACCCAGTACTTC. Supplemented by reference TRBV9 and TRBJ2-5, the full variable domain reads DSGVTQTPKHLITATGQRVTLRCSPRSGDLSVYWYQQSLDQGLQFLIQYYNGEERAKGNILERFSAQQFPDLHSELNLSSLELGDSALYFCASSGPLGTVDQETQYFGPGTRLLVL.

V gene TRBV5-1 combines with J gene TRBJ2-1, with 8 positions matching TRBD2. Germline V lookup: CDR1 SGHRS, CDR2 YFSETQ. V shed 4 bases, J shed 4 bases, and the junction held 1 base outside the gene matches. This CDR3 has 13 residues. The CDR3 spells CASSSGSYNEQFF. The CDR3 DNA is TGCGCCAGCAGCAGCGGGAGTTACAATGAGCAGTTCTTC.

The rearrangement links TRBV2 to TRBJ2-1, with TRBD1 matching 8 bases. CDR1 SNHLY and CDR2 FYNNEI come from the germline V gene. The CDR3 totals 15 residues. With V trimmed by 4 bases and J by 4 bases, 6 bases remained unmatched. CDR3 loop: CASSGQGNFYNEQFF. CDR3 sequence (DNA): TGTGCCAGCAGTGGACAGGGGAATTTTTACAATGAGCAGTTCTTC.

The chain couples TRBV3-1 (or the pseudogene TRBV3-2) to TRBJ2-7, with a possible D match to TRBD2 (5 bases). Germline CDR1 is LGHDT and CDR2 is YNNKEL (reference sequence). The CDR3 runs 17 residues. V lost 6 bases, J lost 3 bases, and 24 bases lay in between. The CDR3 loop is CASRLHHRELKFYEQYF. The CDR3 coding sequence is TGTGCCAGCAGGTTACATCACCGGGAACTTAAATTCTACGAGCAGTACTTC.

J is TRBJ2-3 and V is TRBV13, with 14 bases aligning to TRBD2. J gave up 3 bases and V 5 bases, and 13 bases lay outside the gene matches. CDR1 and CDR2 (germline): PRHDT, FYEKMQ (reference sequence). The CDR3 is made up of 19 amino acids. The CDR3 loop reads CASSPAGTSGGGGTDTQYF. The CDR3 DNA follows: TGTGCCAGCAGCCCCGCCGGGACTAGCGGGGGAGGGGGAACAGATACGCAGTATTTT.

The genes are TRBV4-3 and TRBJ1-4, with TRBD1 as a possible D gene (6 bases). The V end was cut by 4 bases, the J end by 6 bases, with 9 bases between. The CDR3 contains 13 residues. The germline gives CDR1 LGHNA, CDR2 YSLEER. The chain's CDR3 is CASSRGQYEKLFF. For the CDR3, the DNA is TGCGCCAGCAGCCGAGGACAGTATGAAAAACTGTTTTTT.

The J gene is TRBJ2-7, the V gene TRBV2; no clear D. This CDR3 spans 15 amino acids. CDR1 and CDR2 from the germline V gene are SNHLY and FYNNEI. V dropped 6 bases and J dropped 4 bases, with 19 bases sitting between them. The CDR3 coding sequence is TGTGCCAGCAGGGAAAGACACGCTAACAATTACGAGCAGTACTTC. Translating it yields CASRERHANNYEQYF.

This chain links TRBV7-2 with TRBJ2-7, with 8 bases lining up with TRBD1. V lost 1 base, J lost 3 bases, and 5 bases stayed unmatched. Germline V gene data show CDR1 as SGHTA and CDR2 as FQGNSA. The CDR3 spans 15 residues. The CDR3 here is CASSLDRDRNYEQYF. The CDR3 DNA follows: TGTGCCAGCAGCTTAGATCGGGACAGGAACTACGAGCAGTACTTC.

The chain combines TRBV12-5 with TRBJ2-2, with 9 bases matching TRBD1. J was trimmed by 5 bases and V by 1 base; bases with no gene match: 20. The CDR3 runs 21 residues. Germline V gene data show CDR1 as LGHNT and CDR2 as FRNRAP. CDR3 sequence reads: CASGLGPAKPSGTGWTGELFF. CDR3 coding DNA: TGTGCTAGTGGTTTGGGACCCGCAAAGCCTTCCGGGACAGGGTGGACCGGGGAGCTGTTTTTT.

The CDR3 nucleotides are TGCAGCGTTGTCTCAGGGGGAATGAACACCGGGGAGCTGTTTTTT. This gives the protein CSVVSGGMNTGELFF. V is TRBV29-1 and J is TRBJ2-2, with 7 positions matching TRBD1. The CDR3 spans 15 residues. Per germline, CDR1 SQVTM and CDR2 ANQGSEA. V shed 4 bases and J 1 base; nucleotides not matched to a gene: 6.

The chain is built from TRBV2 and TRBJ1-1; D not resolved. The CDR3 is 16 residues long. V lost 8 bases and J lost 1, with 20 bases in between. Looked up from germline, CDR1 is SNHLY and CDR2 is FYNNEI. CDR3 loop: CASLKWVTGENTEAFF. The CDR3, as DNA: TGTGCCAGCCTGAAGTGGGTCACCGGGGAGAACACTGAAGCTTTCTTT.